This T cell receptor beta chain was identified in a study of shared clonotypes between healthy human individuals. General observations from the study: Blood was the only sampled material, and tissue repertoires likely differ.

The quantity of DNA used in unsorted PBMC replicate PCRs was around 0.3 ug, corresponding to 30,000 to 35,000 T cell genomes. The unsorted PBMC sample used ten immunoSEQ deep assay plates. Sequencing was performed with immunoSEQ multiplex PCR; in TCRdb, only in-frame clones are kept and a portion is missing. The table has about 490,000 clones, approximately 82% seen once. Caucasian adults residing in Nashville, Tennessee made up all the donors. On this clone itself: Its antigen is undetermined.

The CDR3 runs to 13 residues. Germline loops: CDR1 SGHTA, CDR2 FQGNSA. Trimming cost V 5 bases and J 4 bases; bases outside gene matches: 4. The rearrangement joins TRBV7-2 to TRBJ2-5; 7 bases align to TRBD1. The source is a woman between 40 and 50 years old in good health. Some clones in this sample may be carry-over from other donors' samples. The sequencing sample was made of PBMCs. Here the CDR3 DNA reads TGTGCCAGCAGCCCTGACAGGGCAGAGACCCAGTACTTC. Protein product: CASSPDRAETQYF. Full variable domain (missing parts from reference TRBV7-2 and TRBJ2-5): GAGVSQSPSNKVTEKGKDVELRCDPISGHTALYWYRQSLGQGLEFLIYFQGNSAPDKSGLPSDRFSAERTGGSVSTLTIQRTQQEDSAVYLCASSPDRAETQYFGPGTRLLVL.